This is a list of T cell receptor beta chains from one sample in a study of cytomegalovirus exposure and HLA in healthy donors. Sequencing was performed with immunoSEQ multiplex PCR; in TCRdb, only in-frame clones are kept and a portion is missing. Of 100,000 to 120,000 clones listed, around 76% are singletons. The source material was PBMCs. Receptor source: a man aged 25 to 40 in good health and CMV-seropositive. The conserved cysteine and the conserved F or W are not part of the CDR3 here. The listing skips clone size in some rows; elsewhere it reads once, few, many or a size class.

once	TRBV5-6	TRBJ2-7	ASSFGTGVYEQY
.	TRBV9	TRBJ1-5	ASSEGIRQPQH
.	TRBV9	TRBJ1-3	ASSANRNTIY
.	TRBV5-1	TRBJ1-1	ARSSGGSAEAF
.	TRBV9	TRBJ2-2	ASSGTTGAGELF
.	TRBV6-5	TRBJ1-6	ASSYSSGRGNSPLH
.	TRBV4-3	TRBJ2-5	ASSQDPAGGETQY
.	TRBV15	TRBJ1-2	ATSRDLGENYYGYT
.	TRBV7-9	TRBJ1-5	ATLGGTGVNQPQH
.	TRBV12-5	TRBJ2-1	ASGLVGTGSFDEQF
once	TRBV6-6	TRBJ2-5	ASISGETRY
once	TRBV7-2	TRBJ1-1	ASSWTGVDTEAF
.	TRBV6-5	TRBJ2-5	ASSYPGQQETQY
once	TRBV13	TRBJ2-2	ASSLGPRTGGAAGELF